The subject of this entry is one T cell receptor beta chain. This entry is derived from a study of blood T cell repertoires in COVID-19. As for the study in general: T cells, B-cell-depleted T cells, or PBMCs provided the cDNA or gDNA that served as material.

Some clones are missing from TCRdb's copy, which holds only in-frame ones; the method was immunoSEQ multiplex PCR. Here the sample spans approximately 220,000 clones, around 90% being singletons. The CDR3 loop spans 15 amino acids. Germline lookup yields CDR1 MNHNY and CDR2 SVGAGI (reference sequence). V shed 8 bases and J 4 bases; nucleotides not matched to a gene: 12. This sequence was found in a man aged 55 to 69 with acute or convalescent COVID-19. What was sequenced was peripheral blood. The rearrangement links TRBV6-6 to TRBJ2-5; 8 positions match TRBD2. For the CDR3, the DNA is TGTGCCAGCCGGGGGGGTCGGGGAGCGGGAGAGACCCAGTACTTC. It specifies CASRGGRGAGETQYF.